The 15 T cell receptor beta chains presented below share a single source sample, sequenced in a study of spatial heterogeneity in lung cancer. TCRdb itself ran the 5' RACE reads through MiXCR, one entry per CDR3 protein. The sample contains about 22,000 distinct CDR3 sequences, about 5.6% of which appear only once. Specified time point: sample taken at primary tumor resection. Sequenced here: PBMCs, sampled at surgery. These receptors were taken from a male donor with early-stage non-small cell lung cancer.

This clonotype has ten or more counts. This chain uses TRBV27 with TRBJ2-7; 8 bases map to TRBD2. The CDR3 extends over 13 amino acids. The germline V gene has CDR1 MNHEY and CDR2 SMNVEV (reference sequence). Germline trimming cut 10 bases from V and 0 bases from J; bases unmatched to any gene: 5. CDR3 nucleotides: TGTGCCACCCGGGAGGGGGTCTCCTACGAGCAGTACTTC. Protein product: CATREGVSYEQYF.

This clonotype was seen at least ten times. The genes are TRBV30 and TRBJ2-5; TRBD2 is a possible D gene (5 bases). Germline values: CDR1 GTSNPN, CDR2 SVGIG (reference sequence). The V end was cut by 5 bases, the J end by 4 bases, with 11 bases between. The length of the CDR3 is 12 residues. DNA for the CDR3: TGTGCCTGGTCCTCAGGAGGAGAGACCCAGTACTTC. This gives the protein CAWSSGGETQYF.

This clonotype came up many times. The rearrangement uses TRBV29-1 and TRBJ2-1; 7 positions match TRBD2. Germline assignment: CDR1 SQVTM and CDR2 ANQGSEA. J was trimmed by 1 base and V by 3 bases; bases with no gene match: 6. This CDR3 region has 15 residues. The CDR3 DNA follows: TGCAGCGTTGACCTCTCAGCGGGATCCTACAATGAGCAGTTCTTC. Translation: CSVDLSAGSYNEQFF.

This clonotype has just one count. A read error may be the cause here, since a much bigger clone is one base away. The chain is built from TRBV7-3 and TRBJ2-1, with D tentatively TRBD1 or TRBD2 (5 bases each). Germline assignment: CDR1 SGHTA and CDR2 FQGTGA. The CDR3 sequence is 13 residues long. The V and J ends lost 4 bases and 12 bases respectively, with 16 bases between them. DNA of the CDR3: TGTGCCAGCAGCTCCACGGGGCTCCATGGGCAGTTCTTC. Translating gives CASSSTGLHGQFF.

This clonotype has ten or more counts. CDR3 residues: CASSLGGQGRTGELFF. Here the CDR3 DNA reads TGTGCCAGCAGTTTAGGTGGACAGGGGCGGACCGGGGAGCTGTTTTTT. The J gene is TRBJ2-2, the V gene TRBV12-3 or TRBV12-4, with 9 bases aligning to TRBD1. The CDR3 is made up of 16 amino acids. V was clipped by 1 base and J by 5 bases; unmatched bases: 5.

This clonotype was observed at least ten times. The rearrangement links TRBV12-3 or TRBV12-4 to TRBJ2-2; a weak D match, TRBD1 (6 bases). This CDR3 has 15 residues. V was pared by 6 bases and J by 4 bases, with 15 bases between. CDR3 in amino acids: CASSSRGYGTGELFF. In DNA, the CDR3 is TGTGCCAGCAGCTCAAGGGGGTATGGCACCGGGGAGCTGTTTTTT.

This clonotype was seen ten or more times. The gene calls are TRBV5-1 and TRBJ1-3; TRBD1 aligns across 7 bases. The germline V gene encodes CDR1 SGHRS and CDR2 YFSETQ. The CDR3 has 15 residues. Trimming took 0 bases from V and 4 from J; bases not matched to a gene: 4. CDR3 DNA: TGCGCCAGCAGCTTGGGACAGGGTACCGGAAACACCATATATTTT. Translation gives CASSLGQGTGNTIYF.

This clonotype was detected only a few times. V gene TRBV30 combines with J gene TRBJ2-7; D is ambiguous. The V end was cut by 3 bases, the J end by 2 bases, with 5 bases between. CDR3 size: 11 residues. Germline CDR1 GTSNPN, CDR2 SVGIG (reference sequence). CDR3 region: CAWRGTYEQYF. DNA for the CDR3: TGTGCCTGGAGAGGTACCTACGAGCAGTACTTC.

This clonotype appeared many times. The V gene is TRBV5-1, the J gene TRBJ2-7, with 7 bases that match TRBD1. From germline, CDR1 is SGHRS and CDR2 YFSETQ. The CDR3 runs to 15 residues. V gave up 1 base and J gave up 4 bases; unmatched junction bases: 8. The CDR3 bases are TGCGCCAGCAGCTTGCGGGGACAGTTGAGATACGAGCAGTACTTC. Translated: CASSLRGQLRYEQYF.

This chain links TRBV25-1 with TRBJ2-3, with TRBD2 identical over 7 bases. The CDR3 runs 16 residues. The trim removed 4 bases at V and 3 bases at J, leaving 10 bases unmatched. Germline lookup yields CDR1 MGHDK and CDR2 SYGVNS. CDR3 bases: TGTGCCAGCAGTGCCACGGGGGGAGGGGAGACAGATACGCAGTATTTT. Protein product: CASSATGGGETDTQYF.

This clonotype was seen ten or more times. The DNA for the CDR3 is TGTGCCAGCACCGCAGGGGCTTATAATTCACCCCTCCACTTT. Its translation is CASTAGAYNSPLHF. The chain recombines TRBV7-9 with TRBJ1-6; TRBD1 might be the D (6 bases). Germline values: CDR1 SEHNR, CDR2 FQNEAQ (reference sequence). The CDR3 has 14 residues. The ends were cut back, 7 bases at V and 4 bases at J, with 11 bases in the middle.

In nucleotides, the CDR3 is TGTGCCAGCGAGGGCCTTGATACAGGGGGCCCGGAGACCCAGTACTTC. Its protein product is CASEGLDTGGPETQYF. The V call is TRBV28, the J call TRBJ2-5; 9 bases map to TRBD1. This CDR3 is built from 16 residues. Germline CDR1 and CDR2: MDHEN and SYDVKM. V was pared by 8 bases and J by 5 bases, with 15 bases of the junction left unmatched. The whole variable domain, filled in from reference TRBV28 and TRBJ2-5, reads DVKVTQSSRYLVKRTGEKVFLECVQDMDHENMFWYRQDPGLGLRLIYFSYDVKMKEKGDIPEGYSVSREKKERFSLILESASTNQTSMYLCASEGLDTGGPETQYFGPGTRLLVL.

This clonotype was counted many times. The J gene is TRBJ1-1, the V gene TRBV3-1; D gene unclear. Germline V CDR1 and CDR2: LGHDT, YNNKEL (reference sequence). V lost 6 bases, J lost 7 bases, and 18 bases lay in between. This CDR3 comprises 14 residues. In nucleotides, the CDR3 is TGTGCCAGCAGTCTTCAGGCCTCCTACGTTGAAGCTTTCTTT. This sequence encodes CASSLQASYVEAFF.

The table lists this clonotype with many counts. J is TRBJ1-3 and V is TRBV5-1; 8 nucleotides match TRBD1. CDR3 size: 15 residues. Germline V gives CDR1 SGHRS, CDR2 YFSETQ. Germline trimming cut 4 bases from V and 1 base from J; bases unmatched to any gene: 4. CDR3 protein: CASSPDRGSGNTIYF. The CDR3 coding sequence is TGCGCCAGCAGCCCTGACAGGGGATCTGGAAACACCATATATTTT.

This clonotype has just a few counts. CDR3 protein: CASSLAYPGSTEAFF. The CDR3 coding sequence is TGCGCCAGCAGCTTGGCCTATCCGGGGAGCACTGAAGCTTTCTTT. V and J are TRBV5-1 and TRBJ1-1, with unresolved D. This CDR3 is 15 amino acids long. V was pared by 0 bases and J by 4 bases, with 13 bases between. Germline-derived CDR1 and CDR2 are SGHRS and YFSETQ.